This passage covers 8 T cell receptor beta chains from one sample sequenced in a study of Ad26.COV2.S vaccination and SARS-CoV-2 variants. The treatment here: 19 received Ad26.COV2.S at low or high dose, single or two shots; about 5 received placebo; per-sample allocation not given. Each sample was drawn 63 days after the first injection (of vaccine or placebo). TCRdb's table, derived via immunoSEQ multiplex PCR, lists solely in-frame clones and lacks some. Of a few hundred thousand clones listed, about four fifths were seen once; the top ten hold 7% to 9.5%. The starting material was peripheral blood, obtained in a trial of Ad26.COV2.S vaccine versus placebo. The receptors were sampled from a person between 18 and 65 years old who received the Ad26.COV2.S COVID-19 vaccine or a placebo.

The rearrangement uses TRBV5-1 and TRBJ2-3, with D unclear. V was clipped by 2 bases and J by 1 base, with 8 bases between them. Germline values: CDR1 SGHRS, CDR2 YFSETQ. This CDR3 region has 14 residues. The CDR3 reads CASSFSRGTDTQYF. The DNA for the CDR3 is TGCGCCAGCAGCTTTTCAAGGGGCACAGATACGCAGTATTTT.

V and J are TRBV27 and TRBJ1-5; possible D gene TRBD1, 5 bases. V gave up 4 bases and J gave up 1 base, with 14 bases separating them. CDR1 MNHEY and CDR2 SMNVEV come from the germline V gene (reference sequence). The CDR3 is made up of 16 amino acids. The CDR3 DNA follows: TGTGCCAGCAGTTATGGGGGGGGATACAGCAATCAGCCCCAGCATTTT. It yields the protein CASSYGGGYSNQPQHF.

The rearrangement links TRBV6-5 to TRBJ2-7, with TRBD1 identical over 7 bases. This CDR3 is built from 16 residues. Per germline, CDR1 MNHEY and CDR2 SVGAGI. The J segment lost 6 bases and the V segment lost 4 bases, leaving 15 bases of the junction unmatched. The chain's CDR3 is CASSSLGQPAPGEQYF. The CDR3 DNA sequence: TGTGCCAGCAGTTCGCTGGGACAGCCGGCTCCCGGCGAGCAGTACTTC.

The chain combines TRBV27 with TRBJ1-2, with D hard to call. The CDR3 spans 13 residues. Germline V gene data show CDR1 as MNHEY and CDR2 as SMNVEV (reference sequence). Trimming took 2 bases from V and 0 from J, leaving 4 bases between them. The CDR3 coding sequence is TGTGCCAGCAGTTTAAAGCCTAACTATGGCTACACCTTC. Encoded protein: CASSLKPNYGYTF.

V usage is TRBV19 and J usage is TRBJ2-2; D perhaps matches TRBD1 (6 bases). V lost 7 bases to trimming and J lost 6 bases, with 6 bases between them. CDR3 size: 11 residues. Germline loops: CDR1 LNHDA, CDR2 SQIVND (reference sequence). CDR3 nucleotide sequence: TGTGCCAGTAAGGGGGCCGGGGAGCTGTTTTTT. It codes for CASKGAGELFF. Full variable domain (rest looked up from reference TRBV19 and TRBJ2-2): DGGITQSPKYLFRKEGQNVTLSCEQNLNHDAMYWYRQDPGQGLRLIYYSQIVNDFQKGDIAEGYSVSREKKESFPLTVTSAQKNPTAFYLCASKGAGELFFGEGSRLTVL.

The V gene is TRBV10-3, the J gene TRBJ1-6, with 7 bases aligning to TRBD1. In germline, CDR1 is ENHRY, CDR2 SYGVKD. The CDR3 consists of 15 residues. V shed 0 bases, J shed 10 bases, and the junction held 6 bases outside the gene matches. The CDR3 region is CAISESGRGGSPLHF. The CDR3 nucleotides read TGTGCCATCAGTGAGTCGGGCAGGGGGGGGTCACCCCTCCACTTT.

The rearrangement joins TRBV29-1 to TRBJ1-2; D not resolved. This CDR3 is built from 13 residues. V lost 7 bases and J lost 8, with 20 bases in between. CDR1 is SQVTM and CDR2 is ANQGSEA in the germline V gene. CDR3 sequence (DNA): TGCAGCGGGGAGGACCCCGGCGGGTTAGGCTACACCTTC. Its protein product is CSGEDPGGLGYTF.

On this clone itself: Other nucleotide sequences from this sample produce the same CDR3. The chain joins TRBV6-6 to TRBJ1-4; possible D gene TRBD1, 6 bases. V gave up 7 bases and J gave up 4 bases, with 7 bases separating them. This CDR3 comprises 12 residues. From germline, CDR1 is MNHNY and CDR2 SVGAGI (reference sequence). The CDR3 here is CASKQGNEKLFF. The CDR3 nucleotides read TGTGCCAGCAAACAGGGTAATGAAAAACTGTTTTTT.